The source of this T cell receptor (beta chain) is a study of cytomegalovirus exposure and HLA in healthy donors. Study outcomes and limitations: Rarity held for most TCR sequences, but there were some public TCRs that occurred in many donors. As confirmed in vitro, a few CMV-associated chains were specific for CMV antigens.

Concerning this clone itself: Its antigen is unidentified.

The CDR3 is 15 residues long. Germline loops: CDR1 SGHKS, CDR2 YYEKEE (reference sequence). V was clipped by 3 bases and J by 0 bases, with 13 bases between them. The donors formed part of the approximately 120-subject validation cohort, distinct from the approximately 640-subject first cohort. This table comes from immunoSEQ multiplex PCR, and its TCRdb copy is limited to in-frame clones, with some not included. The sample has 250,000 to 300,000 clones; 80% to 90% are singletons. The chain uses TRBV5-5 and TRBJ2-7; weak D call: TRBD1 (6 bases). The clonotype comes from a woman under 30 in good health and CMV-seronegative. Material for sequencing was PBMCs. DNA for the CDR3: TGTGCCAGCAGCTCCGGGACATCAGTCTCCTACGAGCAGTACTTC. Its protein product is CASSSGTSVSYEQYF.